These 11 T cell receptor beta chains were all obtained from the same sample, sequenced in a study of T cell clones after liver transplantation. Profiled with immunoSEQ multiplex PCR; TCRdb holds only in-frame clones, not every one. This table holds fewer than 25,000 clones, 85% to 95% found once. The specimen comprised CD8+ T cells from blood, sampled roughly 26 months after liver transplant. These receptors all stem from a human patient who received a liver transplant. A subset of T cells may come from the graft donor.

This rearrangement joins TRBV7-6 to TRBJ2-3, with no clear D. The CDR3 is made up of 13 amino acids. Trimming left V 5 bases short and J 5 bases short, with 11 bases between. Germline CDR1 reads SGHVS; CDR2 reads FNYEAQ. The CDR3 DNA follows: TGTGCCAGCAGCGCCACTCTCGAAGATACGCAGTATTTT. This sequence encodes CASSATLEDTQYF.

V gene TRBV18 combines with J gene TRBJ1-1; D is ambiguous. Germline-derived CDR1 and CDR2 are KGHSH and LQKENI. The CDR3 spans 14 residues. Trimming cost V 4 bases and J 1 base, with 10 bases left between them. The CDR3 coding sequence is TGTGCCAGCTCACTCTCGGGCTCGAACACTGAAGCTTTCTTT. Translation gives CASSLSGSNTEAFF. Complete variable domain (other parts from reference TRBV18 and TRBJ1-1): NAGVMQNPRHLVRRRGQEARLRCSPMKGHSHVYWYRQLPEEGLKFMVYLQKENIIDESGMPKERFSAEFPKEGPSILRIQQVVRGDSAAYFCASSLSGSNTEAFFGQGTRLTVV.

The chain uses TRBV19 and TRBJ1-2, with D possibly matching TRBD1 (6 bases). Germline lookup yields CDR1 LNHDA and CDR2 SQIVND (reference sequence). The CDR3 runs 16 residues. The V end lost 3 bases, the J end lost 3 bases, and 17 bases lay between the germline ends. The CDR3 nucleotides are TGTGCCAGTAGTATTGGGCAGGGGTTTTTCGACTATGGCTACACCTTC. Translation: CASSIGQGFFDYGYTF.

The V call is TRBV6-6, the J call TRBJ2-7; D is unclear. V dropped 6 bases and J dropped 3 bases, with 15 bases sitting between them. Germline V lookup: CDR1 MNHNY, CDR2 SVGAGI (reference sequence). This CDR3 is 14 amino acids long. The CDR3 DNA is TGTGCCAGCAGGGTGGCCCCACGTTACTACGAGCAGTACTTC. This translates into CASRVAPRYYEQYF.

This clone has only one observation. The chain is built from TRBV11-2 and TRBJ1-1; D perhaps matches TRBD1 (6 bases). Germline V gene sequence: CDR1 SGHAT, CDR2 FQNNGV. There are 16 residues in the CDR3. V lost 0 bases to trimming and J lost 6 bases, with 17 bases between them. CDR3: CASSLDGGGFGAEAFF. CDR3 coding DNA: TGTGCCAGCAGCTTAGATGGTGGGGGCTTCGGGGCTGAAGCTTTCTTT.

By share, this clone counts as medium-sized. The chain is built from TRBV5-6 and TRBJ2-3; 8 bases fit TRBD1. Germline V gives CDR1 SGHDT, CDR2 YYEEEE. The J segment lost 2 bases and the V segment lost 4 bases, leaving 12 bases of the junction unmatched. The CDR3 is 17 residues long. In DNA form, the CDR3 reads TGTGCCAGCAGCACATACCGGGACAGGAGCTACACAGATACGCAGTATTTT. As protein: CASSTYRDRSYTDTQYF.

This clone was observed once. J is TRBJ2-7 and V is TRBV9; TRBD2 matches 10 bases. The CDR3 runs to 15 residues. After removal of 4 bases from V and 5 bases from J, the junction contained 9 bases not matched to a gene. Germline CDR1 reads SGDLS; CDR2 reads YYNGEE. The CDR3, as DNA: TGTGCCAGCAGCCTGAGCGGGAGGGCCTTCCACGAGCAGTACTTC. Residues: CASSLSGRAFHEQYF.

V is TRBV6-1 and J is TRBJ2-1, with 8 positions matching TRBD1. The CDR3 is 14 amino acids. The junction had 5 bases not matched to a gene; V was cut back by 6 bases and J by 4 bases. The germline CDR1 and CDR2 sequences are MNHNS and SASEGT. CDR3: CASRVRGQYNEQFF. The CDR3 DNA reads TGTGCCAGCAGGGTCAGGGGGCAGTACAATGAGCAGTTCTTC.

CDR3 nucleotide sequence: TGTGCCAGTAGACCCAAGACTAGCGTGGAGCAGTACTTC. It yields the protein CASRPKTSVEQYF. The V call is TRBV19, the J call TRBJ2-7; TRBD2 matches 8 bases. V trimming: 6 bases; J trimming: 7 bases; junction bases outside the gene matches: 8. Per the germline V gene, CDR1 is LNHDA and CDR2 is SQIVND (reference sequence). The CDR3 covers 13 residues.

V is TRBV4-3 and J is TRBJ1-5; maybe TRBD1 (5 bases). The CDR3 has 17 residues. CDR1 LGHNA and CDR2 YSLEER come from the germline V gene. Trimming left V 0 bases short and J 3 bases short, with 15 bases between. The CDR3: CASSQDWQGGLNQPQHF. CDR3 coding DNA: TGCGCCAGCAGCCAAGATTGGCAGGGAGGCCTCAATCAGCCCCAGCATTTT.

The V and J genes are TRBV10-3 and TRBJ2-3, with D uncertain. V lost 7 bases and J lost 7, with 9 bases in between. Germline loops: CDR1 ENHRY, CDR2 SYGVKD. The CDR3 is made up of 11 amino acids. As DNA, the CDR3 is TGTGCCATCACGAGCGAACATACGCAGTATTTT. Translation: CAITSEHTQYF.